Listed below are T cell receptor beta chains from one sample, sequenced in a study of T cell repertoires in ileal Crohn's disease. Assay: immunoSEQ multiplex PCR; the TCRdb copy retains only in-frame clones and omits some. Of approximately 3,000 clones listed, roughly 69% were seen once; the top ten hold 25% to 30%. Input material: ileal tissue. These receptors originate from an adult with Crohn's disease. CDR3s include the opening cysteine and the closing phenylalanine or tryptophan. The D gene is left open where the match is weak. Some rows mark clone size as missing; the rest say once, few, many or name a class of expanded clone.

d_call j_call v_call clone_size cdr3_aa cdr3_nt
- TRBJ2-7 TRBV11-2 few CASSTWDVGYEQYF TGTGCCAGCAGTACCTGGGACGTCGGCTACGAGCAGTACTTC
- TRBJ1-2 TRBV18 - CASSRSIRDGGYTF TGTGCCAGCTCACGTTCGATCCGGGATGGTGGCTACACCTTC
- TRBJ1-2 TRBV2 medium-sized CASGVGDEGQYGYTF TGTGCCAGCGGGGTAGGGGACGAAGGACAATATGGCTACACCTTC
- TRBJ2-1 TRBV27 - CASWDSNNEQFF TGTGCCAGCTGGGACTCCAACAATGAGCAGTTCTTC
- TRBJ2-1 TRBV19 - CASKDSSYNEQFF TGTGCCAGCAAGGACAGCTCCTACAATGAGCAGTTCTTC
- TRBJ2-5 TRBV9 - CASSVDGGARETQYF TGTGCCAGCAGCGTAGATGGGGGGGCCAGAGAGACCCAGTACTTC
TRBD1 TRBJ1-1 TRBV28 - CASSTGGERAFF TGTGCCAGCTCGACAGGGGGCGAGAGAGCTTTCTTT
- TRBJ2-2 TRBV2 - CASRGGHGELFF TGTGCCAGCAGGGGGGGGCACGGGGAGCTGTTTTTT
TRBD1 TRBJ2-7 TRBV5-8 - CASSLDRGSYEQYF TGTGCCAGCAGCTTAGACAGGGGATCCTACGAGCAGTACTTC
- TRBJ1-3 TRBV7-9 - CASRLNRDTGNTIYF TGTGCCAGCAGGCTAAACCGGGACACTGGAAACACCATATATTTT
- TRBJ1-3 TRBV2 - CASSAGFSGNTIYF TGTGCCAGCAGTGCTGGCTTCTCTGGAAACACCATATATTTT
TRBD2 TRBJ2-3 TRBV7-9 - CASSPSGLAGDTQYF TGTGCCAGCAGCCCCTCGGGACTAGCGGGAGATACGCAGTATTTT
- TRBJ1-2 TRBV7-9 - CASSTEGRNYGYTF TGTGCCAGCAGCACAGAGGGACGCAACTATGGCTACACCTTC
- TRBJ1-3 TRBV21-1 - CASNRGTGSGNTIYF TGTGCCAGCAACCGGGGGACAGGCTCTGGAAACACCATATATTTT
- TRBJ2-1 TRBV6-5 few CASTQSYFSGNEQFF TGTGCCAGCACACAATCCTACTTTTCAGGCAATGAGCAGTTCTTC
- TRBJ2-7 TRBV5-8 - CASSFRGQKAYEQYF TGTGCCAGCAGCTTTCGAGGACAAAAAGCGTACGAGCAGTACTTC
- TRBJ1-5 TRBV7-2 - CASSLAAQTYSNQPQHF TGTGCCAGCAGCTTAGCCGCTCAGACTTATAGCAATCAGCCCCAGCATTTT
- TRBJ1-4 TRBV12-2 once CASRLDMGWGENEKLFF TGTGCAAGTCGCTTAGACATGGGGTGGGGGGAGAATGAAAAACTGTTTTTT
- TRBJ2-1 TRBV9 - CASSVGLLRDKANEQFF TGTGCCAGCAGCGTAGGATTACTGAGGGACAAGGCAAATGAGCAGTTCTTC
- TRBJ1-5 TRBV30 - CASGRESNQPQHF TGTGCCTCCGGACGGGAAAGCAATCAGCCCCAGCATTTT
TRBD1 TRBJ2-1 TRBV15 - CATSRDQGDPFF TGTGCCACCAGCAGAGATCAGGGGGACCCGTTCTTC
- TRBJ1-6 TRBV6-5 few CASTLGNSPLHF TGTGCCAGCACCCTTGGTAATTCACCCCTCCACTTT
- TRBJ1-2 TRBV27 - CASSLRPGENYGYTF TGTGCCAGCAGTTTAAGGCCAGGGGAAAACTATGGCTACACCTTC
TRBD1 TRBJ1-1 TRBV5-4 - CASSLPGGNTEAFF TGTGCCAGCAGCTTGCCAGGGGGCAACACTGAAGCTTTCTTT
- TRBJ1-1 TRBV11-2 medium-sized CASSLTLNTEAFF TGTGCCAGCAGCTTAACCTTGAACACTGAAGCTTTCTTT
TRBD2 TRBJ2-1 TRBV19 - CASSGTSDNNEQFF TGTGCCAGTAGTGGGACTAGCGACAACAATGAGCAGTTCTTC
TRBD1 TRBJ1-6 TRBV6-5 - CASSYSTGFFPPLHF TGTGCCAGCAGTTATTCGACAGGGTTTTTTCCTCCCCTCCACTTT
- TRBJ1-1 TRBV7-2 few CASSRPWDSRGGAFF TGTGCCAGCAGTCGCCCATGGGACTCCCGAGGGGGGGCTTTCTTT
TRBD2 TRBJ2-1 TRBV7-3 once CASSLKAGGYNEQFF TGTGCCAGCAGCTTAAAGGCGGGAGGCTACAATGAGCAGTTCTTC
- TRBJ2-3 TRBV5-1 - CASSLEGDTQYF TGCGCCAGCAGCTTGGAGGGAGATACGCAGTATTTT
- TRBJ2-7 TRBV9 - CASSVGGTPSHEQYF TGTGCCAGCAGCGTGGGGGGGACACCTTCCCACGAGCAGTACTTC
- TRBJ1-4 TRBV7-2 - CASSLAGGTNEKLFF TGTGCCAGCAGCTTAGCGGGGGGAACTAATGAAAAACTGTTTTTT
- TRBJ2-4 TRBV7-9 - CASSPGLDIQYF TGTGCCAGCAGCCCCGGATTAGACATTCAGTACTTC
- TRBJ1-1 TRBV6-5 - CASSRTGNTEAFF TGTGCCAGCAGTCGAACCGGGAACACTGAAGCTTTCTTT
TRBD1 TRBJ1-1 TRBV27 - CASSGTGGMNTEAFF TGTGCCAGCAGTGGGACAGGGGGGATGAACACTGAAGCTTTCTTT
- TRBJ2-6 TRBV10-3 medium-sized CAISDEANVLTF TGTGCCATCAGTGACGAGGCCAACGTCCTGACTTTC
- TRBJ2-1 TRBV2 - CASSSNGYNEQFF TGTGCCAGTAGTTCAAACGGTTACAATGAGCAGTTCTTC
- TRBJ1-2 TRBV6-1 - CASTVGAIPPGGYTF TGTGCCAGCACAGTAGGGGCTATCCCACCGGGTGGCTACACCTTC
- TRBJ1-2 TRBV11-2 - CASSLGLGGYGYTF TGTGCCAGCAGCTTGGGACTGGGGGGCTATGGCTACACCTTC
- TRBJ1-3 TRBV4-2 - CASSQENSGNTIYF TGTGCCAGCAGCCAAGAGAACTCTGGAAACACCATATATTTT
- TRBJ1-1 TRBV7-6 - CASSVLREGTEAFF TGTGCCAGCAGCGTCCTTAGGGAGGGGACTGAAGCTTTCTTT
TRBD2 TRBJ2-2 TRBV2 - CASGRGGTGELFF TGTGCCAGCGGACGGGGGGGCACCGGGGAGCTGTTTTTT
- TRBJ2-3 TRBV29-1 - CSVESIEDTQYF TGCAGCGTTGAGTCTATTGAAGATACGCAGTATTTT
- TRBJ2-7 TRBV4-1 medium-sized CASSQEAGYEQYF TGCGCCAGCAGCCAAGAAGCCGGATACGAGCAGTACTTC
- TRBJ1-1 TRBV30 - CAFKGRTMNTEAFF TGTGCCTTCAAGGGCCGCACTATGAACACTGAAGCTTTCTTT
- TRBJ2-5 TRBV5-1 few CASSLDTGPQETQYF TGCGCCAGCAGCTTGGATACGGGACCTCAAGAGACCCAGTACTTC
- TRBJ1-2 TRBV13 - CASSLKGSQLLDGYTF TGTGCCAGCAGCTTGAAAGGTTCCCAACTACTCGATGGCTACACCTTC
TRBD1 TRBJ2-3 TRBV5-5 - CASSLAPGGRPSTDTQYF TGTGCCAGCAGCTTGGCCCCAGGGGGCCGCCCAAGCACAGATACGCAGTATTTT
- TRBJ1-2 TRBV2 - CASSGFTDGYTF TGTGCCAGCAGTGGTTTTACGGACGGCTACACCTTC